The rows below give T cell receptor beta chains drawn from one sample of a study of blood T cell repertoires in COVID-19. Method: immunoSEQ multiplex PCR; TCRdb's copy keeps in-frame clones and lacks some. The sample lists 150,000 to 200,000 clones; roughly 89% were seen once. Sequenced sample: peripheral blood. These receptors were collected from a man between 50 and 59 years old with acute or convalescent COVID-19. The CDR3 runs from the conserved cysteine through the conserved F or W. Each record gives: CDR3 DNA, CDR3 protein, V gene, J gene, D gene, clone size. A D gene is named only where the DNA matches it firmly. Clone size is shown for a subset of rows, as once, few, many or a class of expanded clone.

CDR3nt: TGTGCCAGCAGCGTAGGTGAGGGCTGGGCAGATACGCAGTATTTT
CDR3aa: CASSVGEGWADTQYF
v_gene: TRBV9
j_gene: TRBJ2-3
d_gene: .
abundance: .

CDR3nt: TGTGCCAGCAGCTTAAGGGCGGCGGGGACCACCGGGGAGCTGTTTTTT
CDR3aa: CASSLRAAGTTGELFF
v_gene: TRBV7-3
j_gene: TRBJ2-2
d_gene: .
abundance: few

CDR3nt: TGTGCCAGCAGCCGTCAATCAGGACAGGGAGGTTTGAACACTGAAGCTTTCTTT
CDR3aa: CASSRQSGQGGLNTEAFF
v_gene: TRBV28
j_gene: TRBJ1-1
d_gene: TRBD1
abundance: few

CDR3nt: TGTGCCAGCAGCTTGCTGGCCGGGTCTAGCGGAAACACCATATATTTT
CDR3aa: CASSLLAGSSGNTIYF
v_gene: TRBV5-5
j_gene: TRBJ1-3
d_gene: .
abundance: .

CDR3nt: TGCGCCAGCAGCCAAGAAGCTTTTGAGGAAAAACTGTTTTTT
CDR3aa: CASSQEAFEEKLFF
v_gene: TRBV4-1
j_gene: TRBJ1-4
d_gene: .
abundance: few

CDR3nt: TGTGCCAGCGGTAGGGAGGGGGAATTCAGCGAGCAGTACTTC
CDR3aa: CASGREGEFSEQYF
v_gene: TRBV7-9
j_gene: TRBJ2-7
d_gene: .
abundance: .

CDR3nt: TGTGCCAGCAGTTACTCACGGTGGAACACTGAAGCTTTCTTT
CDR3aa: CASSYSRWNTEAFF
v_gene: TRBV6-5
j_gene: TRBJ1-1
d_gene: .
abundance: .

CDR3nt: TGTGCCAGCAGCAATCGCGGCGGCACAACTAATGAAAAACTGTTTTTT
CDR3aa: CASSNRGGTTNEKLFF
v_gene: TRBV21-1
j_gene: TRBJ1-4
d_gene: .
abundance: once

CDR3nt: TGTGCCAGCAGCTTAGGGGCAGGGGGCGCCGGGCAGCCCCAGCATTTT
CDR3aa: CASSLGAGGAGQPQHF
v_gene: TRBV7-2
j_gene: TRBJ1-5
d_gene: TRBD1
abundance: .

CDR3nt: TGCAGCGTTGAATCAGGGGTAAACTATGGCTACACCTTC
CDR3aa: CSVESGVNYGYTF
v_gene: TRBV29-1
j_gene: TRBJ1-2
d_gene: .
abundance: .

CDR3nt: TGTGCCAGCAGTTATAAAATCGCTGGGGCCAACGTCCTGACTTTC
CDR3aa: CASSYKIAGANVLTF
v_gene: TRBV6-5
j_gene: TRBJ2-6
d_gene: .
abundance: .

CDR3nt: TGTGCCAGCAGCGTACGGTCACTAGCGGGCACAGATACGCAGTATTTT
CDR3aa: CASSVRSLAGTDTQYF
v_gene: TRBV9
j_gene: TRBJ2-3
d_gene: TRBD2
abundance: .

CDR3nt: TGTGCCAGCAGCCTAGCTAGCACTCGCACAGATACGCAGTATTTT
CDR3aa: CASSLASTRTDTQYF
v_gene: TRBV7-2
j_gene: TRBJ2-3
d_gene: .
abundance: .

CDR3nt: TGCGCCAGCAGGACACCGGGACAGGGAGGAGAGACCCAGTACTTC
CDR3aa: CASRTPGQGGETQYF
v_gene: TRBV10-2
j_gene: TRBJ2-5
d_gene: TRBD1
abundance: few

CDR3nt: TGTGCCAGCAGCCTGACCCCTTTGGACAGGGGATTGACTGAAGCTTTCTTT
CDR3aa: CASSLTPLDRGLTEAFF
v_gene: TRBV28
j_gene: TRBJ1-1
d_gene: TRBD1
abundance: .

CDR3nt: TGTGCCAGCAGTTACCTAACGAGGAACACTGAAGCTTTCTTT
CDR3aa: CASSYLTRNTEAFF
v_gene: TRBV6-5
j_gene: TRBJ1-1
d_gene: .
abundance: .

CDR3nt: TGTGCCTGGAGTACCGGGAACACAGATACGCAGTATTTT
CDR3aa: CAWSTGNTDTQYF
v_gene: TRBV30
j_gene: TRBJ2-3
d_gene: .
abundance: .

CDR3nt: TGTGCCACCAGCAGAGATTCCCTAGCGCGTACCTACGAGCAGTACTTC
CDR3aa: CATSRDSLARTYEQYF
v_gene: TRBV15
j_gene: TRBJ2-7
d_gene: .
abundance: .

CDR3nt: TGTGCCAGCAGTACCAGTAATCAGCCCCAGCATTTT
CDR3aa: CASSTSNQPQHF
v_gene: TRBV6-2/TRBV6-3
j_gene: TRBJ1-5
d_gene: .
abundance: once

CDR3nt: TGTGCCAGCAGCTTAGCGCAGGCTAGCGGGGGTCATGAGCAGTTCTTC
CDR3aa: CASSLAQASGGHEQFF
v_gene: TRBV7-2
j_gene: TRBJ2-1
d_gene: TRBD2
abundance: .

CDR3nt: TGTGCCAGCAGCCCAGAAGGGACAGTTAACATTCAGTACTTC
CDR3aa: CASSPEGTVNIQYF
v_gene: TRBV11-2
j_gene: TRBJ2-4
d_gene: TRBD1
abundance: .

CDR3nt: TGTGCCAGCAGCCTACCCGGGGTCGGACAGCCCCAGCATTTT
CDR3aa: CASSLPGVGQPQHF
v_gene: TRBV7-9
j_gene: TRBJ1-5
d_gene: .
abundance: few

CDR3nt: TGTGCCAGCAGCTTGGAAAGCGGAGGTGAAGCTTTCTTT
CDR3aa: CASSLESGGEAFF
v_gene: TRBV11-2
j_gene: TRBJ1-1
d_gene: .
abundance: few

CDR3nt: TGTGCCACCAGTGATCCTCCGGGACAGGGAATGAGTACGCAGTATTTT
CDR3aa: CATSDPPGQGMSTQYF
v_gene: TRBV24-1
j_gene: TRBJ2-3
d_gene: TRBD1
abundance: .

CDR3nt: TGTGCCAGCAGCCAAACCGGGACTAGCGGGAAGGGTGAGCAGTTCTTC
CDR3aa: CASSQTGTSGKGEQFF
v_gene: TRBV3-1/TRBV3-2
j_gene: TRBJ2-1
d_gene: TRBD2
abundance: .

CDR3nt: TGTGCCAGCAGTTTGGGACAGAACTATGGCTACACCTTC
CDR3aa: CASSLGQNYGYTF
v_gene: TRBV28
j_gene: TRBJ1-2
d_gene: TRBD1
abundance: once

CDR3nt: TGTGCCAGCTCGCTTAACGGGGGAAGCACAGATACGCAGTATTTT
CDR3aa: CASSLNGGSTDTQYF
v_gene: TRBV18
j_gene: TRBJ2-3
d_gene: .
abundance: once

CDR3nt: TGTGCCAGCAGCAAAGACGGCGGGAGCACCTACGAGCAGTACTTC
CDR3aa: CASSKDGGSTYEQYF
v_gene: TRBV9
j_gene: TRBJ2-7
d_gene: TRBD2
abundance: .

CDR3nt: TGTGCAAGTCGCAGGGGGACTAGGCAGCCCCAGCATTTT
CDR3aa: CASRRGTRQPQHF
v_gene: TRBV12-2
j_gene: TRBJ1-5
d_gene: .
abundance: .

CDR3nt: TGTGCCAGCAGGAGGGACAGGGGAAAGCCTGAAGCTTTCTTT
CDR3aa: CASRRDRGKPEAFF
v_gene: TRBV28
j_gene: TRBJ1-1
d_gene: TRBD1
abundance: .

CDR3nt: TGTGCCAGCAGCCCCCGACAGGCCCTTAACACTGAAGCTTTCTTT
CDR3aa: CASSPRQALNTEAFF
v_gene: TRBV9
j_gene: TRBJ1-1
d_gene: .
abundance: .

CDR3nt: TGTGCCAGCTCACCACAGACAGGGGAGGCATATGGCTACACCTTC
CDR3aa: CASSPQTGEAYGYTF
v_gene: TRBV18
j_gene: TRBJ1-2
d_gene: TRBD1
abundance: .

CDR3nt: TGTGCCACCAGTGATAGATACAGGGTCAATGAGCAGTTCTTC
CDR3aa: CATSDRYRVNEQFF
v_gene: TRBV24-1
j_gene: TRBJ2-1
d_gene: .
abundance: .

CDR3nt: TGTGCCAGCAGACGACAGGGGTATGGCTACACCTTC
CDR3aa: CASRRQGYGYTF
v_gene: TRBV12-3/TRBV12-4
j_gene: TRBJ1-2
d_gene: TRBD1
abundance: .

CDR3nt: TGTGCCAGCTCAGGACAGCGCTATGGCTACACCTTC
CDR3aa: CASSGQRYGYTF
v_gene: TRBV7-9
j_gene: TRBJ1-2
d_gene: .
abundance: .

CDR3nt: TGTGCCAGCAGCAGACTACAGGGAACTGAAGCTTTCTTT
CDR3aa: CASSRLQGTEAFF
v_gene: TRBV5-8
j_gene: TRBJ1-1
d_gene: .
abundance: few

CDR3nt: TGTGCTAGCAGCTTAAGGGAGGGGACAGGGGCTTCAGAGACCCAGTACTTC
CDR3aa: CASSLREGTGASETQYF
v_gene: TRBV7-7
j_gene: TRBJ2-5
d_gene: TRBD1
abundance: .

CDR3nt: TGTGCCAGCAGCGCAGGGGGATTTGGGGGTAGCTTGGGCACTGAAGCTTTCTTT
CDR3aa: CASSAGGFGGSLGTEAFF
v_gene: TRBV7-3
j_gene: TRBJ1-1
d_gene: TRBD1
abundance: .

CDR3nt: TGTGCCAGCAGTTTCGTGACAGCCGGGGAGCTGTTTTTT
CDR3aa: CASSFVTAGELFF
v_gene: TRBV12-3/TRBV12-4
j_gene: TRBJ2-2
d_gene: .
abundance: .

CDR3nt: TGCGCCAGCAGCAGACTAGCGGGGCACAATGAGCAGTTCTTC
CDR3aa: CASSRLAGHNEQFF
v_gene: TRBV5-1
j_gene: TRBJ2-1
d_gene: TRBD2
abundance: .

CDR3nt: TGTGCCAGCAGTTCGGGACAGCGCACAGATACGCAGTATTTT
CDR3aa: CASSSGQRTDTQYF
v_gene: TRBV28
j_gene: TRBJ2-3
d_gene: TRBD1
abundance: .

CDR3nt: TGTGCCAGCAGTGAAGCGCGGGCTCGCATTGGAGGTGAGCAGTTCTTC
CDR3aa: CASSEARARIGGEQFF
v_gene: TRBV2
j_gene: TRBJ2-1
d_gene: .
abundance: .

CDR3nt: TGTGCCAGCAGTTTGGTAGATGAAAAACTGTTTTTT
CDR3aa: CASSLVDEKLFF
v_gene: TRBV28
j_gene: TRBJ1-4
d_gene: .
abundance: .

CDR3nt: TGTGCCAGCAGGCCCCCCTGGGACAGGGGGCTTGTTCAGCCCCAGCATTTT
CDR3aa: CASRPPWDRGLVQPQHF
v_gene: TRBV28
j_gene: TRBJ1-5
d_gene: TRBD1
abundance: .

CDR3nt: TGTGCCAGCAAGGGGACAGCCCTAAATGAAAAACTGTTTTTT
CDR3aa: CASKGTALNEKLFF
v_gene: TRBV2
j_gene: TRBJ1-4
d_gene: TRBD1
abundance: .

CDR3nt: TGTGCCACCAGCAGAGATCTGGGCAGGGGGCCCTACAATGAGCAGTTCTTC
CDR3aa: CATSRDLGRGPYNEQFF
v_gene: TRBV15
j_gene: TRBJ2-1
d_gene: TRBD1
abundance: .

CDR3nt: TGTGCCACCAGTGATTTCGGGGGAAGGGATGAGCAGTTCTTC
CDR3aa: CATSDFGGRDEQFF
v_gene: TRBV24-1
j_gene: TRBJ2-1
d_gene: .
abundance: .

CDR3nt: TGTGCCAGCAGTGAATACAGGGTCCCCTACGAGCAGTACTTC
CDR3aa: CASSEYRVPYEQYF
v_gene: TRBV6-1
j_gene: TRBJ2-7
d_gene: .
abundance: .

CDR3nt: TGCGCCAGCAGCCAAGACCTATCTGGGGCCAACGTCCTGACTTTC
CDR3aa: CASSQDLSGANVLTF
v_gene: TRBV4-3
j_gene: TRBJ2-6
d_gene: .
abundance: .

CDR3nt: TGTGCCAGCAGTTTTCAGGGTAGATCCTCTGAAGCTTTCTTT
CDR3aa: CASSFQGRSSEAFF
v_gene: TRBV28
j_gene: TRBJ1-1
d_gene: .
abundance: .

CDR3nt: TGTGCCACCAAGGACAGACTTATCTTCTACGAGCAGTACTTC
CDR3aa: CATKDRLIFYEQYF
v_gene: TRBV10-3
j_gene: TRBJ2-7
d_gene: .
abundance: .

CDR3nt: TGTGCCAGCCTTCCGGACAGAACCCTCCTTAACCATGGCTACACCTTC
CDR3aa: CASLPDRTLLNHGYTF
v_gene: TRBV2
j_gene: TRBJ1-2
d_gene: .
abundance: .

CDR3nt: TGTGCCAGCAGTCCACGGACAGGGAGGGAAACTGAAGCTTTCTTT
CDR3aa: CASSPRTGRETEAFF
v_gene: TRBV6-2/TRBV6-3
j_gene: TRBJ1-1
d_gene: TRBD1
abundance: .

CDR3nt: TGTGCCAGCAGCTTCAACAGGGGTACTGAAGCTTTCTTT
CDR3aa: CASSFNRGTEAFF
v_gene: TRBV7-8
j_gene: TRBJ1-1
d_gene: TRBD1
abundance: .